The 5 T cell receptor beta chains below come from one sample, sequenced in a study of control samples from healthy donors and cancer patients. Profiling relied on immunoSEQ multiplex PCR, and the TCRdb table lists in-frame clones only, not all of them. The profile shows tens of thousands of clones, over 75% of them singletons. The material sequenced was blood. All receptors derive from a man in his fifties or sixties in good health.

The chain is built from TRBV24-1 and TRBJ2-5; maybe TRBD2 (5 bases). The CDR3 has 16 amino acids. Germline V gene data show CDR1 as KGHDR and CDR2 as SFDVKD. Trimming removed 6 bases at V and 5 bases at J, with 21 bases between. CDR3 loop: CATSPGVLSTRETQYF. The CDR3 DNA reads TGTGCCACCAGTCCCGGGGTGTTAAGCACCCGGGAGACCCAGTACTTC.

This clone was detected only once. J is TRBJ1-1 and V is TRBV7-9; TRBD1 might be the D (5 bases). From germline, CDR1 is SEHNR and CDR2 FQNEAQ (reference sequence). This CDR3 comprises 13 residues. V was cut by 6 bases and J by 1 base, with 9 bases left in between. The CDR3 DNA reads as TGTGCCAGCAGGTATGGGGGGAACACTGAAGCTTTCTTT. It translates to CASRYGGNTEAFF.

Here the CDR3 reads CASSQQRDQNEQFF. CDR3 sequence (DNA): TGTGCCAGCAGTCAACAACGGGATCAGAATGAGCAGTTCTTC. V usage is TRBV6-2 or TRBV6-3 and J usage is TRBJ2-1, with D tentatively TRBD2 (5 bases). V dropped 5 bases and J dropped 7 bases, with 15 bases sitting between them. CDR1 and CDR2 (germline): MNHEY, SVGEGT. CDR3 length: 14 amino acids.

The J gene is TRBJ2-2, the V gene TRBV6-1; D is unresolved. The CDR3 has 13 amino acids. V was cut by 1 base and J by 4 bases, with 4 bases left in between. Germline lookup yields CDR1 MNHNS and CDR2 SASEGT. Here the CDR3 reads CASSEGGTGELFF. The DNA for the CDR3 is TGTGCCAGCAGTGAAGGGGGCACCGGGGAGCTGTTTTTT.

The chain recombines TRBV6-1 with TRBJ1-5; D unresolved. The CDR3 is 12 amino acids. Deletions cut 1 base from V and 8 bases from J, with 6 bases between. Germline V CDR1 and CDR2: MNHNS, SASEGT. CDR3 in amino acids: CASSEGVEPQHF. In DNA, the CDR3 is TGTGCCAGCAGTGAAGGAGTGGAGCCCCAGCATTTT.